This T cell receptor (beta chain) was obtained from a study of blood T cell repertoires in COVID-19. At the level of the study: Samples came from the United States, Italy and Spain, spanning acute and convalescent COVID-19. Nucleic acid was either cDNA or gDNA, and it came from T cells, B-cell-depleted T cells, or PBMCs.

Clones were sequenced by immunoSEQ multiplex PCR, and TCRdb holds only the in-frame ones, with some missing. In the table there are approximately 100,000 clones, around 85% of which are singletons. Trimming shortened V by 5 bases and J by 5 bases, and 18 bases separated the two germline ends. Per the germline V gene, CDR1 is SGHVS and CDR2 is FQNEAQ. The CDR3 is 15 amino acids. The receptor comes from a woman in her 70s with acute or convalescent COVID-19. The V and J genes are TRBV7-8 and TRBJ2-5, with D possibly TRBD1 on 5 matching bases. Specimen: peripheral blood. The CDR3 DNA reads TGTGCCAGCAGCCCGCACACAGGCTTGGGGGAGACCCAGTACTTC. Its translation is CASSPHTGLGETQYF.